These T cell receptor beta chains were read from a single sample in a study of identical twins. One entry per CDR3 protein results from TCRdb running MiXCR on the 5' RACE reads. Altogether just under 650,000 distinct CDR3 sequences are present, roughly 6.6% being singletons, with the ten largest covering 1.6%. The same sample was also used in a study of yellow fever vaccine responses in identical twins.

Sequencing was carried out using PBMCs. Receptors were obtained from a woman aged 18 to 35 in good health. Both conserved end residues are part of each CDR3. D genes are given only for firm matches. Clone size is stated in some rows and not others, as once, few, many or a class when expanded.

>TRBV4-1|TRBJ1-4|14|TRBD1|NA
CASSQGQGDEKLFF
TGCGCCAGCAGCCAGGGACAGGGGGACGAAAAACTGTTTTTT
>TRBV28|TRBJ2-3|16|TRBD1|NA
CASRAHPGQGADTQYF
TGTGCCAGTCGTGCCCACCCGGGACAGGGGGCAGATACGCAGTATTTT
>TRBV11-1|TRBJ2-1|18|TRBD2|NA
CASSPHSGGPSSYNEQFF
TGTGCCAGCAGCCCTCATAGCGGGGGGCCGAGCTCCTACAATGAGCAGTTCTTC
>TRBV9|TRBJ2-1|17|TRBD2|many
CASSLTVIGTSENEQFF
TGTGCCAGCAGCCTCACGGTCATCGGGACTAGCGAAAATGAGCAGTTCTTC
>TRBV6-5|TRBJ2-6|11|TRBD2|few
CASSEGLAGSF
TGTGCCAGCAGTGAAGGACTAGCAGGGTCTTTC
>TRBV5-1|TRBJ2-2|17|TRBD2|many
CASSPSGTSFLTGELFF
TGCGCCAGCAGCCCTTCCGGGACTAGCTTCCTCACCGGGGAGCTGTTTTTT
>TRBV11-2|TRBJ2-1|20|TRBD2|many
CASSGTGLAGGNLHVNEQFF
TGTGCCAGCAGCGGAACGGGACTAGCGGGGGGGAATCTACACGTAAATGAGCAGTTCTTC
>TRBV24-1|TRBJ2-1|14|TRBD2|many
CATSDPTSGNEQFF
TGTGCCACCAGTGATCCGACTAGCGGGAATGAGCAGTTCTTC
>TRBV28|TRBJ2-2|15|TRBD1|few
CASSFPGQGTGELFF
TGTGCCAGCAGTTTCCCGGGACAGGGCACCGGGGAGCTGTTTTTT
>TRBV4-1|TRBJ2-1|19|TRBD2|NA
CASSKGTGLRLAGPGEQFF
TGCGCCAGCAGCAAAGGGACAGGGCTCCGACTAGCGGGACCTGGTGAGCAGTTCTTC
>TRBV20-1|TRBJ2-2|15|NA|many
CSARGQGTNTGELFF
TGCAGTGCTAGGGGGCAGGGGACGAACACCGGGGAGCTGTTTTTT
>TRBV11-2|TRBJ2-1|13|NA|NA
CASSLEGHNEQFF
TGTGCCAGCAGCTTAGAGGGTCATAATGAGCAGTTCTTC
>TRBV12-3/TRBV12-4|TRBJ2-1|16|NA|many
CASSSLGGAVRNEQFF
TGTGCCAGCAGTTCCCTAGGAGGGGCAGTCAGGAATGAGCAGTTCTTC
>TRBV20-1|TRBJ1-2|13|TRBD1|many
CSAPTGRGYGYTF
TGCAGTGCTCCGACAGGCAGGGGGTATGGCTACACCTTC
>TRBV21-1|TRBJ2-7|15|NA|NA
CASRVGGQSSYEQYF
TGTGCCAGCAGGGTGGGGGGCCAGAGCTCCTACGAGCAGTACTTC